These T cell receptor beta chains were read from a single sample in a study of regulatory T cells in long-lasting Graves disease. TCRdb redid the calling of the multiplex PCR reads with MiXCR, one entry per CDR3 protein. The sample has under 400,000 distinct CDR3 sequences, approximately 15% seen once. The same specimen was also included in a second study, on T cells in Graves' hyperthyroidism and ophthalmopathy.

The sample here was peripheral blood mononuclear cells (PBMCs), taken at new diagnosis, from a patient treated with antithyroid drugs. The receptors were sampled from a middle-aged man with Graves disease. Both conserved end residues are part of each CDR3. Fields, in order: clone size, J gene, D gene, V gene, CDR3 protein, CDR3 DNA. A D gene is named only where the DNA matches it firmly. Clone size is stated in some rows and not others, as once, few, many or a class when expanded.

clone size: -; J gene: TRBJ1-6; D gene: -; V gene: TRBV6-5; CDR3 protein: CASSYRALNSPLHF; CDR3 DNA: TGTGCCAGCAGTTACAGGGCCCTAAATTCACCCCTCCACTTT
clone size: -; J gene: TRBJ1-1; D gene: TRBD1; V gene: TRBV20-1; CDR3 protein: CSGRQGAWNTEAFF; CDR3 DNA: TGCAGTGGCAGACAGGGGGCTTGGAACACTGAAGCTTTCTTT
clone size: many; J gene: TRBJ1-6; D gene: -; V gene: TRBV5-1; CDR3 protein: CASSLVAGPPYNSPLHF; CDR3 DNA: TGCGCCAGCAGCTTGGTGGCAGGGCCTCCATATAATTCACCCCTCCACTTT
clone size: -; J gene: TRBJ1-5; D gene: TRBD1; V gene: TRBV28; CDR3 protein: CASSSPQGAQPQHF; CDR3 DNA: TGTGCCAGCAGTTCTCCACAGGGGGCTCAGCCCCAGCATTTT
clone size: -; J gene: TRBJ2-2; D gene: TRBD2; V gene: TRBV20-1; CDR3 protein: CSARDPWGGEAGELFF; CDR3 DNA: TGCAGTGCTAGAGATCCTTGGGGGGGTGAGGCCGGGGAGCTGTTTTTT
clone size: -; J gene: TRBJ2-7; D gene: -; V gene: TRBV10-3; CDR3 protein: CAISGGTAAYEQYF; CDR3 DNA: TGTGCCATCAGTGGTGGGACTGCCGCCTACGAGCAGTACTTC
clone size: many; J gene: TRBJ1-5; D gene: -; V gene: TRBV2; CDR3 protein: CASSETGQPVQPQHF; CDR3 DNA: TGTGCCAGCAGTGAAACGGGACAACCGGTTCAGCCCCAGCATTTT
clone size: -; J gene: TRBJ1-4; D gene: -; V gene: TRBV7-9; CDR3 protein: CASSLEMGANEKLFF; CDR3 DNA: TGTGCCAGCAGCTTAGAGATGGGAGCTAATGAAAAACTGTTTTTT
clone size: -; J gene: TRBJ2-5; D gene: TRBD1; V gene: TRBV19; CDR3 protein: CAIDRVQETQYF; CDR3 DNA: TGTGCCATCGACAGGGTCCAAGAGACCCAGTACTTC
clone size: many; J gene: TRBJ1-5; D gene: -; V gene: TRBV20-1; CDR3 protein: CSAGLGGNQPQHF; CDR3 DNA: TGCAGTGCTGGATTGGGGGGCAATCAGCCCCAGCATTTT
clone size: many; J gene: TRBJ1-5; D gene: TRBD1; V gene: TRBV12-3/TRBV12-4; CDR3 protein: CASSAGTGGQPQHF; CDR3 DNA: TGTGCCAGCAGTGCCGGGACAGGGGGACAGCCCCAGCATTTT
clone size: many; J gene: TRBJ2-3; D gene: -; V gene: TRBV28; CDR3 protein: CASSFVRDDTDTQYF; CDR3 DNA: TGTGCCAGCAGTTTCGTTCGGGACGACACAGATACGCAGTATTTT
clone size: few; J gene: TRBJ2-2; D gene: -; V gene: TRBV6-5; CDR3 protein: CASSYKFLNTGELFF; CDR3 DNA: TGTGCCAGCAGTTACAAGTTTCTCAACACCGGGGAGCTGTTTTTT
clone size: many; J gene: TRBJ2-2; D gene: -; V gene: TRBV28; CDR3 protein: CASSEHAGELFF; CDR3 DNA: TGTGCCAGCAGCGAGCATGCCGGGGAGCTGTTTTTT
clone size: many; J gene: TRBJ2-5; D gene: -; V gene: TRBV28; CDR3 protein: CASRIRGTRETQYF; CDR3 DNA: TGTGCCAGCAGAATCAGGGGTACTAGGGAGACCCAGTACTTC
clone size: many; J gene: TRBJ2-1; D gene: -; V gene: TRBV5-1; CDR3 protein: CASSLGPGDEQFF; CDR3 DNA: TGCGCCAGCAGCTTGGGTCCAGGGGATGAGCAGTTCTTC
clone size: many; J gene: TRBJ2-5; D gene: -; V gene: TRBV18; CDR3 protein: CASSPRAGLWETQYF; CDR3 DNA: TGTGCCAGCTCACCAAGAGCAGGGTTGTGGGAGACCCAGTACTTC
clone size: -; J gene: TRBJ2-6; D gene: -; V gene: TRBV24-1; CDR3 protein: CATSDHRGNSGANVLTF; CDR3 DNA: TGTGCCACCAGTGATCATAGGGGCAACTCTGGGGCCAACGTCCTGACTTTC
clone size: many; J gene: TRBJ2-5; D gene: -; V gene: TRBV7-3; CDR3 protein: CASSGGSGETQYF; CDR3 DNA: TGTGCCAGCAGCGGAGGGTCGGGAGAGACCCAGTACTTC
clone size: -; J gene: TRBJ1-4; D gene: -; V gene: TRBV25-1; CDR3 protein: CASSESRRLATNEKLFF; CDR3 DNA: TGTGCCAGCAGTGAATCCCGACGCCTCGCAACTAATGAAAAACTGTTTTTT
clone size: few; J gene: TRBJ2-5; D gene: -; V gene: TRBV6-5; CDR3 protein: CASSYSVAVTQYF; CDR3 DNA: TGTGCCAGCAGTTACTCGGTCGCTGTGACCCAGTACTTC
clone size: many; J gene: TRBJ1-2; D gene: -; V gene: TRBV28; CDR3 protein: CASGGAMAGGYTF; CDR3 DNA: TGTGCCAGCGGGGGGGCGATGGCTGGTGGCTACACCTTC
clone size: -; J gene: TRBJ1-3; D gene: -; V gene: TRBV7-9; CDR3 protein: CASSPTDYSGNTIYF; CDR3 DNA: TGTGCCAGCAGCCCTACAGATTACTCTGGAAACACCATATATTTT
clone size: many; J gene: TRBJ2-5; D gene: -; V gene: TRBV30; CDR3 protein: CACTPGWKETQYF; CDR3 DNA: TGTGCCTGCACCCCAGGGTGGAAAGAGACCCAGTACTTC
clone size: -; J gene: TRBJ2-2; D gene: TRBD2; V gene: TRBV27; CDR3 protein: CASSTRLAGGPGELFF; CDR3 DNA: TGTGCCAGCAGTACTAGACTAGCGGGGGGACCCGGGGAGCTGTTTTTT
clone size: many; J gene: TRBJ1-1; D gene: -; V gene: TRBV18; CDR3 protein: CASSPLPGRGGFSTEAFF; CDR3 DNA: TGTGCCAGCTCACCACTTCCGGGACGTGGGGGATTTAGCACTGAAGCTTTCTTT
clone size: many; J gene: TRBJ2-1; D gene: TRBD1; V gene: TRBV5-1; CDR3 protein: CASSPGQHNEQFF; CDR3 DNA: TGCGCCAGCAGCCCGGGACAGCACAATGAGCAGTTCTTC
clone size: few; J gene: TRBJ2-4; D gene: TRBD1; V gene: TRBV5-1; CDR3 protein: CANRSGTGKNIQYF; CDR3 DNA: TGCGCCAACAGGTCCGGGACAGGGAAGAACATTCAGTACTTC
clone size: few; J gene: TRBJ2-6; D gene: -; V gene: TRBV20-1; CDR3 protein: CSARGRAVSGANVLTF; CDR3 DNA: TGCAGTGCTAGAGGTCGGGCAGTCTCTGGGGCCAACGTCCTGACTTTC
clone size: -; J gene: TRBJ2-5; D gene: TRBD2; V gene: TRBV27; CDR3 protein: CASRYSAGGGETQYF; CDR3 DNA: TGTGCCAGCCGTTACTCAGCGGGGGGCGGGGAGACCCAGTACTTC
clone size: few; J gene: TRBJ1-5; D gene: -; V gene: TRBV30; CDR3 protein: CAWSGQSAYQPQHF; CDR3 DNA: TGTGCCTGGAGTGGACAGTCTGCGTATCAGCCCCAGCATTTT
clone size: many; J gene: TRBJ2-7; D gene: -; V gene: TRBV3-1; CDR3 protein: CASSHGNWGYEQYF; CDR3 DNA: TGTGCCAGCAGCCATGGGAATTGGGGCTACGAGCAGTACTTC
clone size: many; J gene: TRBJ1-2; D gene: -; V gene: TRBV7-9; CDR3 protein: CASSLYRDGEGYGYTF; CDR3 DNA: TGTGCCAGCAGCTTATACAGGGATGGGGAAGGCTATGGCTACACCTTC
clone size: -; J gene: TRBJ2-6; D gene: -; V gene: TRBV5-1; CDR3 protein: CASSLVFSGANVLTF; CDR3 DNA: TGCGCCAGCAGCTTGGTGTTCTCTGGGGCCAACGTCCTGACTTTC
clone size: many; J gene: TRBJ1-5; D gene: -; V gene: TRBV27; CDR3 protein: CASRIQGGGNQPQHF; CDR3 DNA: TGTGCCAGCAGAATTCAAGGGGGGGGGAATCAGCCCCAGCATTTT
clone size: many; J gene: TRBJ2-7; D gene: TRBD1; V gene: TRBV12-3/TRBV12-4; CDR3 protein: CASTQRDSSYEQYF; CDR3 DNA: TGTGCCAGCACCCAGAGGGACAGCTCCTACGAGCAGTACTTC
clone size: -; J gene: TRBJ2-7; D gene: -; V gene: TRBV11-2; CDR3 protein: CASSFTGTRSYEQYF; CDR3 DNA: TGTGCCAGCAGCTTCACCGGGACTCGATCCTACGAGCAGTACTTC
clone size: -; J gene: TRBJ1-1; D gene: -; V gene: TRBV24-1; CDR3 protein: CATSGQENTEAFF; CDR3 DNA: TGTGCCACCAGTGGACAGGAGAACACTGAAGCTTTCTTT
clone size: -; J gene: TRBJ2-5; D gene: TRBD2; V gene: TRBV20-1; CDR3 protein: CSARVPAGVWETQYF; CDR3 DNA: TGCAGTGCTAGAGTCCCGGCGGGAGTATGGGAGACCCAGTACTTC
clone size: many; J gene: TRBJ2-2; D gene: TRBD2; V gene: TRBV12-3/TRBV12-4; CDR3 protein: CASSFLAGGITGELFF; CDR3 DNA: TGTGCCAGCAGTTTTTTAGCGGGGGGGATCACCGGGGAGCTGTTTTTT